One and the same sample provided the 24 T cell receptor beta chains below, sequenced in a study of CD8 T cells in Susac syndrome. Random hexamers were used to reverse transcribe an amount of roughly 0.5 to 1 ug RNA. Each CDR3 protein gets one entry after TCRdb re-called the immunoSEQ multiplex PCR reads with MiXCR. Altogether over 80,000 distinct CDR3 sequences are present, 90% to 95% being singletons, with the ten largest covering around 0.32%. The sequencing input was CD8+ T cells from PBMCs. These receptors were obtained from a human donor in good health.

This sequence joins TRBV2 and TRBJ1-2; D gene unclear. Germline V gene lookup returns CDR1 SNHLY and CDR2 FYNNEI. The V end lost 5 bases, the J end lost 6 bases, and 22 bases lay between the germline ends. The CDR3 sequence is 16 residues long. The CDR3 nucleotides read TGTGCCAGCAGTCTATCTTCTTTTAATGTTCTGGATGGCTACACCTTC. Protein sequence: CASSLSSFNVLDGYTF.

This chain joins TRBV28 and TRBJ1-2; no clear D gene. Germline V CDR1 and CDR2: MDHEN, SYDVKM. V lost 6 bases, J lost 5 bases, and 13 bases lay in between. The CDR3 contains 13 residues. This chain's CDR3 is CASSQSDPYGYTF. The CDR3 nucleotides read TGTGCCAGCAGCCAATCTGATCCTTATGGCTACACCTTC.

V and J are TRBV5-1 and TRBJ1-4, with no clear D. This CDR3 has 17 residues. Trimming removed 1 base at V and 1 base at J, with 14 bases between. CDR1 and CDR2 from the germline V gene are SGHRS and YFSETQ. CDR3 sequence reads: CASSLRDTKKTNEKLFF. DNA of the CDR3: TGCGCCAGCAGCTTGCGGGATACGAAGAAAACTAATGAAAAACTGTTTTTT.

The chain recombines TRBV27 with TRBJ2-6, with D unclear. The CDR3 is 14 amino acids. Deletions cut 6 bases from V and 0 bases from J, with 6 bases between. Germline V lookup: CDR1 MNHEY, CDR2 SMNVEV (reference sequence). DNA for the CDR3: TGTGCCAGCAGACCAGGCTCTGGGGCCAACGTCCTGACTTTC. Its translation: CASRPGSGANVLTF.

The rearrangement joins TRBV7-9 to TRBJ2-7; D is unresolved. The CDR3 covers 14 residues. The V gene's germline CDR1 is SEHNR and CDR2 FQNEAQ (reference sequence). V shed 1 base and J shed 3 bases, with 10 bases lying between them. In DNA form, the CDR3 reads TGTGCCAGCAGCTTAGTTGGCGGCAGCTACGAGCAGTACTTC. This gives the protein CASSLVGGSYEQYF.

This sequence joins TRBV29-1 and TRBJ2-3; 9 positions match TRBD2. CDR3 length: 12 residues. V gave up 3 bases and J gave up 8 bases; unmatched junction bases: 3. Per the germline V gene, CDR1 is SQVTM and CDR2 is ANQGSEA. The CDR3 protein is CSVEGGGVTQYF. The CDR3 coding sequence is TGCAGCGTTGAGGGCGGGGGGGTTACGCAGTATTTT.

The DNA for the CDR3 is TGCGCCAGCAGCTCGGGACAGGGGGATGAAAAACTGTTTTTT. Translating it yields CASSSGQGDEKLFF. This chain joins TRBV5-1 and TRBJ1-4; 11 bases are a match to TRBD1. The CDR3 is made up of 14 amino acids. V dropped 3 bases and J dropped 6; count of bases not matched to a gene: 1. The germline V gene has CDR1 SGHRS and CDR2 YFSETQ. Based on the CDR3 plus reference TRBV5-1 and TRBJ1-4, the full variable domain is KAGVTQTPRYLIKTRGQQVTLSCSPISGHRSVSWYQQTPGQGLQFLFEYFSETQRNKGNFPGRFSGRQFSNSRSEMNVSTLELGDSALYLCASSSGQGDEKLFFGSGTQLSVL.

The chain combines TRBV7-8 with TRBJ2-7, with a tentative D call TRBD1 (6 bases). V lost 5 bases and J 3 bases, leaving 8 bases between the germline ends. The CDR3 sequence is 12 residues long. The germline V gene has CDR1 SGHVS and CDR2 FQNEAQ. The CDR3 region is CASSGDNYEQYF. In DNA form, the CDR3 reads TGTGCCAGCAGCGGGGACAACTACGAGCAGTACTTC.

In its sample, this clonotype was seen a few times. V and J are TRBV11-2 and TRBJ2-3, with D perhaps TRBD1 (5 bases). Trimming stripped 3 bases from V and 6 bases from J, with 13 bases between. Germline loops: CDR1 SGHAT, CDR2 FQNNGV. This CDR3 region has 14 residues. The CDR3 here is CASSFWEGVDTQYF. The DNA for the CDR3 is TGTGCCAGCAGCTTCTGGGAAGGGGTGGATACGCAGTATTTT. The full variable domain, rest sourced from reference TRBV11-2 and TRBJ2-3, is EAGVAQSPRYKIIEKRQSVAFWCNPISGHATLYWYQQILGQGPKLLIQFQNNGVVDDSQLPKDRFSAERLKGVDSTLKIQPAKLEDSAVYLCASSFWEGVDTQYFGPGTRLTVL.

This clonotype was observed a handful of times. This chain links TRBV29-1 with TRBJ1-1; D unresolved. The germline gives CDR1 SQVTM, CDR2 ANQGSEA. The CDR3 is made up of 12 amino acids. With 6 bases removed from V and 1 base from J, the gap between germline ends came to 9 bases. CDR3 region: CSVPTGNTEAFF. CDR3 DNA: TGCAGCGTCCCGACTGGGAACACTGAAGCTTTCTTT.

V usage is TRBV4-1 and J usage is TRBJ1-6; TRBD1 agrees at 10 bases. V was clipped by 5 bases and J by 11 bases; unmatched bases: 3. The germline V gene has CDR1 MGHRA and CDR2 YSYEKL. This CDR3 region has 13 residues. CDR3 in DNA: TGCGCCAGCAGCGCGGGACAGGGGACACCCCTCCACTTT. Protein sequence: CASSAGQGTPLHF.

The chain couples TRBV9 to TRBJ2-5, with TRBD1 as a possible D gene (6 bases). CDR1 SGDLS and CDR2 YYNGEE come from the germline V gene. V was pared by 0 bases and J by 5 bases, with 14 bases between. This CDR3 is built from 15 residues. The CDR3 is CASSVEGELSETQYF. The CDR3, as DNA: TGTGCCAGCAGCGTAGAGGGGGAACTATCGGAGACCCAGTACTTC.

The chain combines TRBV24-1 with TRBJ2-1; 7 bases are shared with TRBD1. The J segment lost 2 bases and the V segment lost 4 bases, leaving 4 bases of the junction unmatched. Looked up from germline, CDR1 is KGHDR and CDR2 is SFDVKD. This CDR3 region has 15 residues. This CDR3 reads CATSEGQGAYNEQFF. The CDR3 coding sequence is TGTGCCACCAGTGAGGGGCAGGGGGCCTACAATGAGCAGTTCTTC.

CDR3 bases: TGTGCCAGCAGCTATAACGAGGCGGACACCGGGGAGCTGTTTTTT. Amino acids: CASSYNEADTGELFF. This rearrangement joins TRBV7-3 to TRBJ2-2; D call uncertain. CDR3 length: 15 amino acids. The ends were cut back, 4 bases at V and 3 bases at J, with 12 bases in the middle. Germline V gene data show CDR1 as SGHTA and CDR2 as FQGTGA.

The CDR3 loop is CATRGTGDYGYTF. The CDR3 DNA sequence: TGTGCCACCCGCGGGACAGGCGACTATGGCTACACCTTC. The rearrangement uses TRBV24-1 and TRBJ1-2; 8 nucleotides match TRBD1. CDR1 and CDR2 from the germline V gene are KGHDR and SFDVKD. The ends lost 9 bases at V and 3 bases at J; junction bases unmatched: 5. The CDR3 is 13 amino acids.

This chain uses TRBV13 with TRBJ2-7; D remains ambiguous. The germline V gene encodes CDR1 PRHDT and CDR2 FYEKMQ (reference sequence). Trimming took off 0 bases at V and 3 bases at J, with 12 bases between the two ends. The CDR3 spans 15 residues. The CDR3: CASSLGHGKGYEQYF. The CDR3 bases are TGTGCCAGCAGCTTAGGCCATGGGAAGGGCTACGAGCAGTACTTC.

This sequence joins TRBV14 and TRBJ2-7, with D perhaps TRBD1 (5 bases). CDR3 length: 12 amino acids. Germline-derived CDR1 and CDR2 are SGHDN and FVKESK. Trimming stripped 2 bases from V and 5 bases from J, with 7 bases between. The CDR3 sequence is CASSQWGDEQYF. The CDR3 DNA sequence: TGTGCCAGCAGCCAATGGGGCGACGAGCAGTACTTC.

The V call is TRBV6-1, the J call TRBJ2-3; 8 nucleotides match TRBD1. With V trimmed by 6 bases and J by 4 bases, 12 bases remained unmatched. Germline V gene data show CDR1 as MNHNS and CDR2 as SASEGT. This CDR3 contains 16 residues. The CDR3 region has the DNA TGTGCCAGCAGCCCCTCGACAGGGGAGATAGCAGATACGCAGTATTTT. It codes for CASSPSTGEIADTQYF.

CDR3 region: CASTAGPSRNQPQHF. In nucleotides, the CDR3 is TGTGCCTCCACGGCAGGGCCATCAAGAAATCAGCCCCAGCATTTT. The J gene is TRBJ1-5, the V gene TRBV6-1; weak D call: TRBD1 (5 bases). Germline V CDR1 and CDR2: MNHNS, SASEGT. The V end lost 11 bases, the J end lost 4 bases, and 21 bases lay between the germline ends. The CDR3 spans 15 residues.

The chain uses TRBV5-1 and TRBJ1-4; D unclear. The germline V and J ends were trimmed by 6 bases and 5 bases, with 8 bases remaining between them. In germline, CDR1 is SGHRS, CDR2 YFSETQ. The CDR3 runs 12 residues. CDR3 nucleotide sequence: TGCGCCAGCAAGGACCAAAATGAAAAACTGTTTTTT. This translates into CASKDQNEKLFF. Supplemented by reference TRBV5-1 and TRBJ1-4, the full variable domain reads KAGVTQTPRYLIKTRGQQVTLSCSPISGHRSVSWYQQTPGQGLQFLFEYFSETQRNKGNFPGRFSGRQFSNSRSEMNVSTLELGDSALYLCASKDQNEKLFFGSGTQLSVL.

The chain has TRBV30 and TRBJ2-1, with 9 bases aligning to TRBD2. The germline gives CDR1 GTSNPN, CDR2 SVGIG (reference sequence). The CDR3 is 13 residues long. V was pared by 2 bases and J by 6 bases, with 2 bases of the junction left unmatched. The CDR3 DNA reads TGTGCCTGGAGTATTAGCGGGGGCAATGAGCAGTTCTTC. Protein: CAWSISGGNEQFF.

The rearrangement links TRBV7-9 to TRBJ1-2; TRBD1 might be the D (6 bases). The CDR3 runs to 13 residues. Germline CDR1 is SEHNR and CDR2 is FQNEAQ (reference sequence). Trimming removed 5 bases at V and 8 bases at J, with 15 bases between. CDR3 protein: CASSPNRERGYTF. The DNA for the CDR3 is TGTGCCAGCAGCCCCAACAGGGAGCGAGGCTACACCTTC.

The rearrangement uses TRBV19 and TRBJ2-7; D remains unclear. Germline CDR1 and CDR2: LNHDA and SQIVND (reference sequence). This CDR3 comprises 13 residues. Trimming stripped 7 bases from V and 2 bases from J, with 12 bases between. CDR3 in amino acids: CASNGQNPYEQYF. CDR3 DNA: TGTGCCAGTAATGGGCAGAACCCCTACGAGCAGTACTTC.

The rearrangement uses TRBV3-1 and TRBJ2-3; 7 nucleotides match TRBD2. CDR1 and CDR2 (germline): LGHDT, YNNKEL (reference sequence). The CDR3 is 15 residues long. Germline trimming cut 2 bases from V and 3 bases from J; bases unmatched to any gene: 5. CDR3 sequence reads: CASSQPAGQTDTQYF. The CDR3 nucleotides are TGTGCCAGCAGCCAACCAGCGGGGCAGACAGATACGCAGTATTTT.